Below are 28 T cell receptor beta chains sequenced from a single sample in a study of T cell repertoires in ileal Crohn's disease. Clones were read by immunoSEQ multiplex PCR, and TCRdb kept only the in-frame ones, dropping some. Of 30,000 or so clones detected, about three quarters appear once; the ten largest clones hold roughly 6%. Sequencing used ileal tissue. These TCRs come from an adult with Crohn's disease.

CDR3 bases: TGTGCCAGCACCGAAGCCAGGGGGCATGACTACACCTTC. Its translation: CASTEARGHDYTF. The chain carries TRBV2 and TRBJ1-2; 8 nucleotides line up with TRBD1. CDR1 is SNHLY, CDR2 FYNNEI, per germline. Trimming cost V 7 bases and J 10 bases; bases outside gene matches: 11. The CDR3 has 13 amino acids.

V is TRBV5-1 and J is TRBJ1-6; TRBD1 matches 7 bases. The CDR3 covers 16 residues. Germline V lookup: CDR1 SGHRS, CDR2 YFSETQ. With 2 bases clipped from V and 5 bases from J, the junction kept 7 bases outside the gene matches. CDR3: CASSLLSTGNNSPLHF. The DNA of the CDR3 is TGCGCCAGCAGCTTATTGTCGACAGGGAATAATTCACCCCTCCACTTT.

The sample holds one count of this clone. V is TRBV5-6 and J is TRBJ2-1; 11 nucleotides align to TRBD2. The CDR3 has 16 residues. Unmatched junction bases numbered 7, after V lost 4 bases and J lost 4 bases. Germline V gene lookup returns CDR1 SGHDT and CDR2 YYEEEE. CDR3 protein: CASSPRLAGHYNEQFF. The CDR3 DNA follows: TGTGCCAGCAGCCCTAGACTAGCGGGGCATTACAATGAGCAGTTCTTC.

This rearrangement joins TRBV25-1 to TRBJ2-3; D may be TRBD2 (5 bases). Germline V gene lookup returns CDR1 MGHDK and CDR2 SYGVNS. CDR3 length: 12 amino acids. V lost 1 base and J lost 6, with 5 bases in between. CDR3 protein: CASSESGDTQYF. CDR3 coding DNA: TGTGCCAGCAGTGAATCGGGGGATACGCAGTATTTT.

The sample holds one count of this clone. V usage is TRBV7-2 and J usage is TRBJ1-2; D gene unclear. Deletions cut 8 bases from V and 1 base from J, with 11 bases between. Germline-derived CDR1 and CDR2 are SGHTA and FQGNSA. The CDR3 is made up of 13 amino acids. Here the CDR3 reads CASCPGSNYGYTF. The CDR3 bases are TGTGCCAGCTGCCCCGGGAGTAACTATGGCTACACCTTC.

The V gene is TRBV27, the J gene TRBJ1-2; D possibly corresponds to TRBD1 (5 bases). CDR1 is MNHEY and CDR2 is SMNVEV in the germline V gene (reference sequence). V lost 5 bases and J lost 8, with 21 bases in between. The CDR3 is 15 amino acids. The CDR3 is CASSPRGRGGVGYTF. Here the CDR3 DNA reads TGTGCCAGCAGTCCCCGCGGTAGGGGCGGTGTGGGCTACACCTTC.

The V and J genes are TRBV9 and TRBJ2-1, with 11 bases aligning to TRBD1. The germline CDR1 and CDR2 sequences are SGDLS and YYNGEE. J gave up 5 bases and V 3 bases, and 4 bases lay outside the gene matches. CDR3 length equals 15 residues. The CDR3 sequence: CASSAGQGADNEQFF. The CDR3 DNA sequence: TGTGCCAGCAGCGCTGGACAGGGGGCGGACAATGAGCAGTTCTTC.

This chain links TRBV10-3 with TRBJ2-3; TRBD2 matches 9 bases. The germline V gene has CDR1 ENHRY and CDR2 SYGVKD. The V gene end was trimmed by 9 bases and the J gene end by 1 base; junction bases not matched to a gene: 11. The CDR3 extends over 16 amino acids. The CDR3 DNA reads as TGTGCCATAGGGCTCCCTAGCGGGATCCGCACAGATACGCAGTATTTT. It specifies CAIGLPSGIRTDTQYF.

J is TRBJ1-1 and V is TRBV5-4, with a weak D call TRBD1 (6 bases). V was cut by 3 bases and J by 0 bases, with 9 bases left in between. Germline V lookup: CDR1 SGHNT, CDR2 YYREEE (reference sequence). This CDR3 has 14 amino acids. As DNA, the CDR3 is TGTGCCAGCAGCTACGGGACACTGAACACTGAAGCTTTCTTT. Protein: CASSYGTLNTEAFF.

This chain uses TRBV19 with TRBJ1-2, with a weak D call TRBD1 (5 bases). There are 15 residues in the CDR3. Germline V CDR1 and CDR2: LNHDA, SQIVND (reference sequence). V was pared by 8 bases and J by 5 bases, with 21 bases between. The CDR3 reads CASGTHSRAVYGYTF. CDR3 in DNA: TGTGCCAGTGGCACACACTCCAGGGCCGTATATGGCTACACCTTC.

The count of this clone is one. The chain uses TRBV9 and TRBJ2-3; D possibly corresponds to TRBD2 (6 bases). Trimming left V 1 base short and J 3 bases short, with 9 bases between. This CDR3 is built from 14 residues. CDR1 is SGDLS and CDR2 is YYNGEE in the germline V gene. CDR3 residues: CASSVTSSTDTQYF. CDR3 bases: TGTGCCAGCAGCGTAACTAGCAGTACAGATACGCAGTATTTT. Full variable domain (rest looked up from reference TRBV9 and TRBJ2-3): DSGVTQTPKHLITATGQRVTLRCSPRSGDLSVYWYQQSLDQGLQFLIQYYNGEERAKGNILERFSAQQFPDLHSELNLSSLELGDSALYFCASSVTSSTDTQYFGPGTRLTVL.

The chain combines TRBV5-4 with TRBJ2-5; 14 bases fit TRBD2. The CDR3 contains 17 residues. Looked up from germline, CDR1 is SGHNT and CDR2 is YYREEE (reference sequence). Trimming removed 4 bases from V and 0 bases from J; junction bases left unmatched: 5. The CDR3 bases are TGTGCCAGCAGCCGGGGACTAGCGGGGGCCTACCAAGAGACCCAGTACTTC. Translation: CASSRGLAGAYQETQYF.

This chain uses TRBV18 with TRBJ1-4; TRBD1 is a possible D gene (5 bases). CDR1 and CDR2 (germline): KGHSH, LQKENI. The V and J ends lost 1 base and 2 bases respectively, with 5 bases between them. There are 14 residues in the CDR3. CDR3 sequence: CASSPRQTNEKLFF. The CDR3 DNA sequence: TGTGCCAGCTCACCACGACAGACTAATGAAAAACTGTTTTTT. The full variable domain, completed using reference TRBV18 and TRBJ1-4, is NAGVMQNPRHLVRRRGQEARLRCSPMKGHSHVYWYRQLPEEGLKFMVYLQKENIIDESGMPKERFSAEFPKEGPSILRIQQVVRGDSAAYFCASSPRQTNEKLFFGSGTQLSVL.

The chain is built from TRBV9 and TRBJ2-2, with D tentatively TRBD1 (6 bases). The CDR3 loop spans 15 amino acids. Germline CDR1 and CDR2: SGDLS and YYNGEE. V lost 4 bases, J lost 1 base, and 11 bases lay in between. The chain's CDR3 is CASSPRGGNTGELFF. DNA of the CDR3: TGTGCCAGCAGCCCCAGGGGTGGGAACACCGGGGAGCTGTTTTTT.

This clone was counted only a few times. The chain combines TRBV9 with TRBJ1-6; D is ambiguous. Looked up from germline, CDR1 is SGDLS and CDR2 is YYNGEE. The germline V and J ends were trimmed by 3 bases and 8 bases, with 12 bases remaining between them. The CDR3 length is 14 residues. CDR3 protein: CASSGGEVDSPLHF. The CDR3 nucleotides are TGTGCCAGCAGCGGTGGAGAGGTGGATTCACCCCTCCACTTT.

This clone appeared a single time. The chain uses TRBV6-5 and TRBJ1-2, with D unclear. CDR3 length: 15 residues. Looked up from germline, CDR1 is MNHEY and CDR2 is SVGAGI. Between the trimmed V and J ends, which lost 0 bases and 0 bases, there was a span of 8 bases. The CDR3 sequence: CASSYSPQTNYGYTF. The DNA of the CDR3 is TGTGCCAGCAGTTACTCTCCCCAAACTAACTATGGCTACACCTTC.

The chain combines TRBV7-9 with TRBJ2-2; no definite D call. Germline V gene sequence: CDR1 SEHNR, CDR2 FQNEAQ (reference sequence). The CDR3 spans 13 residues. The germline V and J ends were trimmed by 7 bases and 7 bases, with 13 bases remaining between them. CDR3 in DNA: TGTGCCAGCATCGAAAGTCGGTTCGGGGAGCTGTTTTTT. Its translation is CASIESRFGELFF.

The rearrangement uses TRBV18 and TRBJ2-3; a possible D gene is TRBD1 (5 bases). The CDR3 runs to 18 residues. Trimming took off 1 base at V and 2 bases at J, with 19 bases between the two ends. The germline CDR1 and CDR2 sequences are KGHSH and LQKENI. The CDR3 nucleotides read TGTGCCAGCTCACCACGTCCAGGGCATCTTCTATCCACAGATACGCAGTATTTT. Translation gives CASSPRPGHLLSTDTQYF.

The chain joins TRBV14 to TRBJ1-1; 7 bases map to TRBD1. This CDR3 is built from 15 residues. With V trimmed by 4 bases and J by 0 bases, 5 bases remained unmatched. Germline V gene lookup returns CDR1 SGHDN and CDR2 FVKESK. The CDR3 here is CASSRGGTVNTEAFF. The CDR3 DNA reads TGTGCCAGCAGCCGAGGGGGGACAGTGAACACTGAAGCTTTCTTT. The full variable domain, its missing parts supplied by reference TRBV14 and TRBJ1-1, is EAGVTQFPSHSVIEKGQTVTLRCDPISGHDNLYWYRRVMGKEIKFLLHFVKESKQDESGMPNNRFLAERTGGTYSTLKVQPAELEDSGVYFCASSRGGTVNTEAFFGQGTRLTVV.

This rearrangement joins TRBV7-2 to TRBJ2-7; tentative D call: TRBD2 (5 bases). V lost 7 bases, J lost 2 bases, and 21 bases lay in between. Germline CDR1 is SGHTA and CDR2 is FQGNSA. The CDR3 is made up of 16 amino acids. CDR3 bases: TGTGCCAGCAAAATAAAAGAAGGACTCTTAACCTACGAGCAGTACTTC. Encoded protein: CASKIKEGLLTYEQYF.

This CDR3 is CASSVANGYEQYF. The CDR3 nucleotides are TGTGCCAGCAGCGTAGCAAACGGCTACGAGCAGTACTTC. The rearrangement uses TRBV9 and TRBJ2-7; D remains unclear. Germline lookup yields CDR1 SGDLS and CDR2 YYNGEE. This CDR3 is built from 13 residues. The ends were cut back, 0 bases at V and 3 bases at J, with 7 bases in the middle.

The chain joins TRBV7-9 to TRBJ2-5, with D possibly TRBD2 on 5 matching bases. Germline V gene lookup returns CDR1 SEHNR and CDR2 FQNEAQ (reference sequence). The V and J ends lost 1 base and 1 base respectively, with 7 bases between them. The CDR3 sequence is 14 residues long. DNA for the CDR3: TGTGCCAGCAGCTTAGGGACTTCCCAAGAGACCCAGTACTTC. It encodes CASSLGTSQETQYF.

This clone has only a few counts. The CDR3 bases are TGTGCCAGCAGTGGGACACCTGCCTACGAGCAGTACTTC. As protein: CASSGTPAYEQYF. The chain is built from TRBV11-2 and TRBJ2-7; possibly TRBD1 for D (6 bases). CDR3 length: 13 amino acids. In germline, CDR1 is SGHAT, CDR2 FQNNGV. Trimming took off 6 bases at V and 2 bases at J, with 11 bases between the two ends.

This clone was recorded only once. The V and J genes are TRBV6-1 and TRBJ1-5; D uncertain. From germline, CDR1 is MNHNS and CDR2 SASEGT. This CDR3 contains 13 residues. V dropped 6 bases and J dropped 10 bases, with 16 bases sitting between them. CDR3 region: CASSAEIIRPQHF. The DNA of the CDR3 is TGTGCCAGCAGCGCCGAAATAATCAGACCCCAGCATTTT.

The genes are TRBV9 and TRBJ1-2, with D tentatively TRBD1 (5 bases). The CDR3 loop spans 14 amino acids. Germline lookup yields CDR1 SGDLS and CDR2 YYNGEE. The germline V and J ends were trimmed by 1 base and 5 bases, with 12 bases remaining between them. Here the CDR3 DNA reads TGTGCCAGCAGCGTAACCGGGGGAGGGTATGGCTACACCTTC. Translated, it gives CASSVTGGGYGYTF.

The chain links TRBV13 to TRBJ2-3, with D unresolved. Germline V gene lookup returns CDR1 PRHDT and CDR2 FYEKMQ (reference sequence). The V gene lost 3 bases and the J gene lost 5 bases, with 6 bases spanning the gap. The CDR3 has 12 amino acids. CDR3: CASSFLEDTQYF. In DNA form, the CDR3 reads TGTGCCAGCAGCTTCCTAGAAGATACGCAGTATTTT.

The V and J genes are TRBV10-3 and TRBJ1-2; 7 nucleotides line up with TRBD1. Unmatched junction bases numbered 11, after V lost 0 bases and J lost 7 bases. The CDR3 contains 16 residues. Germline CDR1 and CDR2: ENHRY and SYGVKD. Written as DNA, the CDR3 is TGTGCCATCAGTGAGTCGACGAACAGGGGAATTGGTGGCTACACCTTC. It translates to CAISESTNRGIGGYTF.

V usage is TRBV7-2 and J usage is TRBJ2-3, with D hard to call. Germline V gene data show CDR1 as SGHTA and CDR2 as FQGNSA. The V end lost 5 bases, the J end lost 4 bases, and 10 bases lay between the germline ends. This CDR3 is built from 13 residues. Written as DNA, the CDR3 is TGTGCCAGCAGCCTTCTCTTTTCAGATACGCAGTATTTT. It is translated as CASSLLFSDTQYF.